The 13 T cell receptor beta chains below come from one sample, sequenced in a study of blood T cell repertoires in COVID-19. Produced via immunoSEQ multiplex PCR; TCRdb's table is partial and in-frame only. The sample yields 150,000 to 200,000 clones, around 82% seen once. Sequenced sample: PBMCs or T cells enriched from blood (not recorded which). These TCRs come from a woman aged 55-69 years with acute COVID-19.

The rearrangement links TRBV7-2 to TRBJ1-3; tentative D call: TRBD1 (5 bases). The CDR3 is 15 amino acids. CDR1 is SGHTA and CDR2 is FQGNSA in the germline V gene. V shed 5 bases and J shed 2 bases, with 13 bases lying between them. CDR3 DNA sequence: TGTGCCAGCAGCCCCGGGGGGGGAGCTGGAAACACCATATATTTT. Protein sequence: CASSPGGGAGNTIYF.

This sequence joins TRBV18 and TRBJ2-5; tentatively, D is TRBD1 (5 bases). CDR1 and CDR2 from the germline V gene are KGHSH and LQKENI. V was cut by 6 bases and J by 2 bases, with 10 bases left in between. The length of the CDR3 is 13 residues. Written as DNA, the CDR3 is TGTGCCAGCTCTCAGGGATTACAAGAGACCCAGTACTTC. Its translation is CASSQGLQETQYF.

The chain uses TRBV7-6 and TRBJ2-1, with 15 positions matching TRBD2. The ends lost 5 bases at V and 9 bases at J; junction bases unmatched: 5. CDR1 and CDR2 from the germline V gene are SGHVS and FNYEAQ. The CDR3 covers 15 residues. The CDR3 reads CASSPGLAGGSEQFF. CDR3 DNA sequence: TGTGCCAGCAGCCCGGGACTAGCGGGGGGCTCTGAGCAGTTCTTC. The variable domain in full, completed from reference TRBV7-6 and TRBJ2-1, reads GAGVSQSPRYKVTKRGQDVALRCDPISGHVSLYWYRQALGQGPEFLTYFNYEAQQDKSGLPNDRFSAERPEGSISTLTIQRTEQRDSAMYRCASSPGLAGGSEQFFGPGTRLTVL.

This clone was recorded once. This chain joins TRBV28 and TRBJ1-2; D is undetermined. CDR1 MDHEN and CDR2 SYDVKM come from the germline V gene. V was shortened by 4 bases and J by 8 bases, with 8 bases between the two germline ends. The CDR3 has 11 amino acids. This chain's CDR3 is CASSYVRGYTF. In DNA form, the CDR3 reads TGTGCCAGCAGTTACGTACGGGGCTACACCTTC.

CDR3 loop: CASSSGQGYNSPLHF. CDR3 nucleotides: TGTGCCAGCAGCTCGGGACAGGGGTATAATTCACCCCTCCACTTT. The chain uses TRBV28 and TRBJ1-6; the match to TRBD1 covers 10 bases. The germline gives CDR1 MDHEN, CDR2 SYDVKM. The CDR3 loop spans 15 amino acids. V was clipped by 6 bases and J by 4 bases; unmatched bases: 3.

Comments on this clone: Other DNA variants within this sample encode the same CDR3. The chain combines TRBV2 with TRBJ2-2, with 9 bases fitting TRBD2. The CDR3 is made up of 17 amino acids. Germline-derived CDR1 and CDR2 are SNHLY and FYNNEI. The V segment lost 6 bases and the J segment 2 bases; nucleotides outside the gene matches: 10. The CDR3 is CASSLFSGRDNTGELFF. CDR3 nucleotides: TGTGCCAGCAGCTTATTTAGCGGGAGAGATAACACCGGGGAGCTGTTTTTT.

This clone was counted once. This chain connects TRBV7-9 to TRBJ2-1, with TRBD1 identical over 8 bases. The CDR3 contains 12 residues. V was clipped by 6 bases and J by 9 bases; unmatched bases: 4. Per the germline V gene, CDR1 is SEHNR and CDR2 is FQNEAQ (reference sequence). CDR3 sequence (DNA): TGTGCCAGCAGTCAGACAGGGGCTGAGCAGTTCTTC. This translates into CASSQTGAEQFF.

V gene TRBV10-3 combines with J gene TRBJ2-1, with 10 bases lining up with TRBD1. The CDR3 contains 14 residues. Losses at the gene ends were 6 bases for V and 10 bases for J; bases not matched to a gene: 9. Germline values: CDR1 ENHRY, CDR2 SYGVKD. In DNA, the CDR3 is TGTGCCATCAGCTACGGGACAGGGGCGCCAGAGCAGTTCTTC. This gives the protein CAISYGTGAPEQFF.

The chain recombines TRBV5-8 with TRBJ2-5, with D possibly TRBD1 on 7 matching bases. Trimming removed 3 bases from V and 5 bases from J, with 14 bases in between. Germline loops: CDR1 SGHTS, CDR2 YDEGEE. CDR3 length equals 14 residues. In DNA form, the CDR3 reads TGTGCCAGCAGCTCCAGGGGGGTAGGGGAGACCCAGTACTTC. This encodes CASSSRGVGETQYF.

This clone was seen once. The CDR3 DNA reads TGTGCCAGCAGCGCCCCCCCAGGGGGAAGCTATGGCTACACCTTC. It encodes CASSAPPGGSYGYTF. J is TRBJ1-2 and V is TRBV9; 7 bases fit TRBD1. This CDR3 has 15 residues. Unmatched junction bases numbered 9, after V lost 3 bases and J lost 4 bases. CDR1 is SGDLS and CDR2 is YYNGEE in the germline V gene.

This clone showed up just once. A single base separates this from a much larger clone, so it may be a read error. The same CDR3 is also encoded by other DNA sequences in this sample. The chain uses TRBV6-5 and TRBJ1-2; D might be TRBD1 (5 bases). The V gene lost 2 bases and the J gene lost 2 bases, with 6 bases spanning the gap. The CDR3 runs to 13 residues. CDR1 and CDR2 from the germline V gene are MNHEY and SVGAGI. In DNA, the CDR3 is TGTGCCAGCAGTTACACAGGCAACTATGGCTACACCTTC. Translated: CASSYTGNYGYTF.

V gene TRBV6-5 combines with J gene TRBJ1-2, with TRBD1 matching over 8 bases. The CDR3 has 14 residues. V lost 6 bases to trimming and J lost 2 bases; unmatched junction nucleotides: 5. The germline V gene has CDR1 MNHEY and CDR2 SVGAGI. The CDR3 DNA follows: TGTGCCAGCAGAACGACAGGGGCAAACTATGGCTACACCTTC. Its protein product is CASRTTGANYGYTF.

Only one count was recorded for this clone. The CDR3 region is CASSSDSYQPQHF. The CDR3 DNA follows: TGTGCCAGCAGCTCGGACAGCTATCAGCCCCAGCATTTT. The chain joins TRBV12-3 or TRBV12-4 to TRBJ1-5; D possibly corresponds to TRBD1 (6 bases). Trimming removed 6 bases from V and 5 bases from J, with 11 bases in between. This CDR3 has 13 amino acids.